The present TCR beta chain was sequenced within a study of T cell responses to AZD1222 COVID-19 vaccine. The study, taken as a whole, reports: Most donors were white British and more were female, and clonal diversity was possibly underestimated.

V was pared by 6 bases and J by 9 bases, with 23 bases between. The length of the CDR3 is 15 residues. CDR1 is MNHEY, CDR2 SVGAGI, per germline. This clone was seen just once. The antigen remains undetermined. Only in-frame clones appear in the TCRdb table, and some are missing; sequencing was by immunoSEQ multiplex PCR. The sample lists about 76,000 clones, nearly 90% occurring once. This TCR was recovered from an adult in good health. The chain uses TRBV6-5 and TRBJ1-2, with D maybe TRBD1 (6 bases). Sequenced here: peripheral blood, sampled on day 0 of AZD1222 vaccination. CDR3 residues: CASSQVPGDPWSYTF. Written as DNA, the CDR3 is TGTGCCAGCAGCCAGGTCCCAGGGGACCCCTGGAGCTACACCTTC.